This T cell receptor (beta chain) derives from a study of cytomegalovirus exposure and HLA in healthy donors. Findings and limits, study-wide: An analysis was carried out at a later point. It showed that HLA-associated TCR beta chains were more clonally expanded than equally common non-associated chains. Most TCR sequences were uncommon, yet certain public TCRs appeared in many donors.

The PCR had 60 Vbeta and 13 Jbeta primers. The data were produced by immunoSEQ multiplex PCR, yet TCRdb's version contains in-frame clones alone and is incomplete. The data hold about 76,000 clones, with over 60% observed a single time. As concerns this clone: Its target is unknown.

Sequencing was carried out using PBMCs. The clonotype was recovered from a woman between 40 and 50 years old in good health and CMV-seropositive.

As DNA, the CDR3 is TGTGCCAGCAGTCCCCAGAACACTGAAGCTTTCTTT. It yields the protein CASSPQNTEAFF. This chain uses TRBV28 with TRBJ1-1; unclear D gene. This CDR3 is 12 amino acids long. CDR1 is MDHEN and CDR2 is SYDVKM in the germline V gene. Trimming left V 5 bases short and J 1 base short, with 5 bases between.